Given below is one T cell receptor (beta chain) in context. The data were taken from a study of blood T cell repertoires in COVID-19. Study-level background: Material from acute and convalescent COVID-19 was sourced from the United States, Italy and Spain.

The CDR3 has 12 amino acids. V was pared by 5 bases and J by 5 bases, with 1 base of the junction left unmatched. Looked up from germline, CDR1 is SQVTM and CDR2 is ANQGSEA. Source study methods: Amplifying reference gene primers gave estimates of nucleated cell counts. TCRdb keeps only in-frame clones here, not all; method: immunoSEQ multiplex PCR. For V, J and clone size, that table is used; D and trimming come from the DNA. Of about 190,000 clones listed, more than 60% are singletons. Material for sequencing was peripheral blood. The V gene is TRBV29-1, the J gene TRBJ2-7; 12 bases are shared with TRBD2. The sequence came from a man in his fifties or sixties who had recovered from COVID-19. In nucleotides, the CDR3 is TGCAGCGTTCGGACTAGCGGGGACGAGCAGTACTTC. This codes for CSVRTSGDEQYF.